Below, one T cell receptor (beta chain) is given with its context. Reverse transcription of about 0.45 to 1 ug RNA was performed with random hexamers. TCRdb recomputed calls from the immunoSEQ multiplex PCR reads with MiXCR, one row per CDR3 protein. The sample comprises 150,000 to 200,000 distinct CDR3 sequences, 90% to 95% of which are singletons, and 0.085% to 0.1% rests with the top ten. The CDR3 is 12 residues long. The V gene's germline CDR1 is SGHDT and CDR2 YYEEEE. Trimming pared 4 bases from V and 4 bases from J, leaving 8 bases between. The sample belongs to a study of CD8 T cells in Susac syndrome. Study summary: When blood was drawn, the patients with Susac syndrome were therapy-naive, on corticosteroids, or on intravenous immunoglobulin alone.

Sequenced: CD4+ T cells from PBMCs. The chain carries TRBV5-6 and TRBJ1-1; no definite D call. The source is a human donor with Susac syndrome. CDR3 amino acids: CASSEDATEAFF. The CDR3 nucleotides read TGTGCCAGCAGCGAGGATGCCACTGAAGCTTTCTTT.